A few counts support the clone carrying this T cell receptor (beta chain). The antigen is undetermined. The data were produced by immunoSEQ multiplex PCR, yet TCRdb's version contains in-frame clones alone and is incomplete. Here the sample spans 300,000 to 400,000 clones, around 89% being singletons. The CDR3 length is 14 residues. CDR1 and CDR2 (germline): SNHLY, FYNNEI. V was clipped by 5 bases and J by 0 bases, with 10 bases between them. Treatment: some 20 received Ad26.COV2.S at low or high dose, single or two shots; about 5 received placebo; per-sample allocation not given. The samples date from day 63 after the first vaccine or placebo injection. This sample is part of a study of Ad26.COV2.S vaccination and SARS-CoV-2 variants. Study in general: Intramuscular Ad26.COV2.S doses were given once or twice, 56 days apart.

Whole-study findings and limits: Breadth and depth estimates from TCRs may understate total T cell responses. Placebo recipients had lower spike-specific TCR breadth than vaccine recipients. Recipients of either vaccine or placebo displayed similar breadth of non-spike TCRs.

The TCR was taken from a person between 18 and 65 years old who received the Ad26.COV2.S COVID-19 vaccine or a placebo. V and J are TRBV2 and TRBJ1-2; D is unclear. The source was peripheral blood, collected in a trial of Ad26.COV2.S vaccine versus placebo. The DNA of the CDR3 is TGTGCCAGCAGTATAGGACGGTCTAACTATGGCTACACCTTC. Translating gives CASSIGRSNYGYTF.